A selection of T cell receptor beta chains follows, all from one sample in a study of cytomegalovirus exposure and HLA in healthy donors. Sequenced by immunoSEQ multiplex PCR; TCRdb stores in-frame clones only, minus some. The sample contains 80,000 to 95,000 clones, 60% to 80% of which appear only once. The material sequenced was PBMCs. The receptor set was obtained from a female donor in good health and CMV-seronegative. Both conserved end residues are part of each CDR3. Each record gives: V gene, D gene, J gene, clone size, CDR3 protein, CDR3 DNA. The D gene is left open where the match is weak. The size entry is marked missing in some rows and otherwise reads once, few, many or a size class.

TRBV28	NA	TRBJ1-1	few	CASRGGGSEVLGAFF	TGTGCCAGCAGGGGTGGAGGGTCCGAGGTTTTGGGAGCTTTCTTT
TRBV18	TRBD1	TRBJ2-6	once	CASSPGQGAGGANVLTF	TGTGCCAGCTCACCGGGACAGGGGGCTGGCGGGGCCAACGTCCTGACTTTC
TRBV7-2	NA	TRBJ2-3	NA	CASSPLDTQYF	TGTGCCAGCAGCCCGTTAGATACGCAGTATTTT
TRBV5-1	NA	TRBJ2-1	NA	CASSLGRGDYNEQFF	TGCGCCAGCAGCTTGGGGCGCGGAGATTACAATGAGCAGTTCTTC
TRBV10-1	TRBD2	TRBJ2-1	NA	CASSESSGSSYNEQFF	TGCGCCAGCAGTGAAAGTAGCGGGAGCTCCTACAATGAGCAGTTCTTC
TRBV28	TRBD1	TRBJ1-4	NA	CASSLPGTANEKLFF	TGTGCCAGCAGTCTGCCCGGGACAGCGAATGAAAAACTGTTTTTT
TRBV30	NA	TRBJ2-3	once	CAWSDGGAADTQYF	TGTGCCTGGAGTGATGGGGGGGCGGCGGATACGCAGTATTTT
TRBV5-6	NA	TRBJ1-3	NA	CASSTTDAGNTIYF	TGTGCCAGCAGCACGACTGATGCTGGAAACACCATATATTTT
TRBV7-9	NA	TRBJ2-1	few	CASSPGDNEQFF	TGTGCCAGCAGCCCCGGAGACAATGAGCAGTTCTTC
TRBV28	TRBD1	TRBJ1-2	NA	CASTGGQGISNYGYTF	TGTGCCAGCACCGGAGGACAGGGAATCTCTAACTATGGCTACACCTTC
TRBV7-2	TRBD2	TRBJ2-5	NA	CATSLSGGTGETQYF	TGTGCCACCTCCCTTAGCGGGGGGACCGGGGAGACCCAGTACTTC
TRBV7-9	NA	TRBJ1-2	NA	CASSLDLVDYGYTF	TGTGCCAGCAGCTTAGATCTAGTTGACTATGGCTACACCTTC
TRBV27	NA	TRBJ1-6	NA	CASSLWRDSPLHF	TGTGCCAGCAGTTTATGGAGAGATTCACCCCTCCACTTT
TRBV27	NA	TRBJ1-1	NA	CASSSQGLGTEAFF	TGTGCCAGCAGTTCTCAGGGCCTAGGGACTGAAGCTTTCTTT
TRBV5-4	TRBD2	TRBJ2-1	NA	CASSLVGGGIYNEQFF	TGTGCCAGCAGCTTGGTTGGCGGGGGGATTTACAATGAGCAGTTCTTC
TRBV6-5	TRBD1	TRBJ1-2	NA	CATISDGTGTSGYTF	TGTGCCACCATAAGCGACGGGACAGGGACGTCTGGCTACACCTTC
TRBV6-4	NA	TRBJ1-1	once	CASSQEVNTEAFF	TGTGCCAGCAGTCAGGAGGTGAACACTGAAGCTTTCTTT
TRBV18	TRBD2	TRBJ2-7	once	CASSPRGIAGYEQYF	TGTGCCAGCTCACCAAGGGGGATAGCGGGATACGAGCAGTACTTC
TRBV28	TRBD2	TRBJ2-7	NA	CASRQIAGVGEQYF	TGTGCCAGCAGACAAATAGCGGGAGTCGGCGAGCAGTACTTC
TRBV11-2	NA	TRBJ1-1	once	CASSSQMNTEAFF	TGTGCCAGCAGCTCACAGATGAACACTGAAGCTTTCTTT
TRBV7-2	NA	TRBJ2-7	once	CASSPGKYRNEQYF	TGTGCCAGCAGCCCCGGGAAATATCGGAACGAGCAGTACTTC
TRBV28	NA	TRBJ1-2	NA	CASSSEQVNYGYTF	TGTGCCAGCAGCTCCGAGCAGGTTAACTATGGCTACACCTTC
TRBV10-1	TRBD1	TRBJ2-2	NA	CASSERGPGTGELFF	TGCGCCAGCAGTGAGAGGGGGCCGGGGACCGGGGAGCTGTTTTTT
TRBV12-5	TRBD1	TRBJ2-7	NA	CASGSLGQGVEQYF	TGTGCTAGTGGTTCCCTCGGACAGGGCGTCGAGCAGTACTTC
TRBV7-9	NA	TRBJ2-7	once	CASSLPIPALTYEQYF	TGTGCCAGCAGCTTACCCATCCCCGCACTAACCTACGAGCAGTACTTC
TRBV27	TRBD2	TRBJ2-3	NA	CASSLLRPGGPLNTDTQYF	TGTGCCAGCAGTTTATTGAGGCCGGGGGGACCCCTTAACACAGATACGCAGTATTTT
TRBV28	TRBD1	TRBJ1-2	NA	CASSPPRDRVNYGYTF	TGTGCCAGCAGTCCCCCCCGGGACAGGGTTAACTATGGCTACACCTTC
TRBV4-1	TRBD1	TRBJ1-1	few	CASSFFGTGVAFF	TGCGCCAGCAGCTTCTTTGGGACAGGGGTAGCTTTCTTT
TRBV2	TRBD1	TRBJ2-3	NA	CASTGQGAGTDTQYF	TGTGCCAGCACTGGACAGGGGGCGGGCACAGATACGCAGTATTTT
TRBV28	NA	TRBJ2-7	NA	CASNSWRDEQYF	TGTGCCAGCAATAGTTGGAGGGACGAGCAGTACTTC
TRBV4-1	NA	TRBJ2-1	NA	CASSQLGVHEQFF	TGCGCCAGCAGCCAGCTAGGAGTTCATGAGCAGTTCTTC
TRBV6-1	NA	TRBJ1-5	once	CASTYDSSNQPQHF	TGTGCCAGCACCTATGACAGTAGCAATCAGCCCCAGCATTTT
TRBV10-3	NA	TRBJ1-2	few	CAISESLYNYGYTF	TGTGCCATCAGTGAGTCTCTCTATAACTATGGCTACACCTTC
TRBV7-9	TRBD1	TRBJ1-2	NA	CASSLIQGAGGYTF	TGTGCCAGCAGCTTAATACAGGGGGCGGGAGGCTACACCTTC
TRBV15	NA	TRBJ1-4	NA	CATSRSQGTATNEKLFF	TGTGCCACCAGCAGGTCTCAGGGAACGGCAACTAATGAAAAACTGTTTTTT
TRBV6-1	NA	TRBJ2-3	NA	CASSPTPGNTQYF	TGTGCCAGCAGCCCTACCCCGGGGAATACGCAGTATTTT
TRBV4-2	NA	TRBJ1-1	NA	CASSQERVVRTEAFF	TGTGCCAGCAGCCAAGAGAGGGTCGTGCGGACTGAAGCTTTCTTT
TRBV19	TRBD1	TRBJ2-2	NA	CASINTGVSTGELFF	TGTGCCAGTATCAATACAGGGGTGAGCACCGGGGAGCTGTTTTTT
TRBV6-1	TRBD1	TRBJ1-1	NA	CASRGQMNTEAFF	TGTGCCAGCAGGGGACAGATGAACACTGAAGCTTTCTTT
TRBV29-1	NA	TRBJ1-3	NA	CSVAGRGSPGNTIYF	TGCAGCGTTGCGGGGAGGGGTAGTCCTGGAAACACCATATATTTT
TRBV6-1	TRBD1	TRBJ2-7	NA	CASSHPAGTGGEQYF	TGTGCCAGCAGTCACCCTGCCGGGACAGGGGGCGAGCAGTACTTC
TRBV5-6	NA	TRBJ2-5	NA	CASSGGRVQETQYF	TGTGCCAGCAGCGGTGGCAGGGTCCAAGAGACCCAGTACTTC
TRBV6-6	NA	TRBJ1-3	NA	CASSYSQGGSGNTIYF	TGTGCCAGCAGTTACTCGCAGGGAGGATCAGGAAACACCATATATTTT
TRBV4-2	TRBD1	TRBJ1-1	NA	CASSQDQGAHTEAFF	TGTGCCAGCAGCCAAGATCAGGGGGCTCACACTGAAGCTTTCTTT
TRBV6-5	TRBD1	TRBJ1-3	NA	CASRPGGSGNTIYF	TGTGCCAGCAGACCAGGGGGATCCGGAAACACCATATATTTT
TRBV6-5	TRBD1	TRBJ2-5	NA	CASSYSGQGTGETQYF	TGTGCCAGCAGTTACTCGGGACAGGGGACGGGGGAGACCCAGTACTTC
TRBV19	TRBD1	TRBJ1-5	NA	CASASTGGLSFPRNQPQHF	TGTGCCAGTGCATCCACAGGGGGCCTTTCCTTCCCTCGCAATCAGCCCCAGCATTTT
TRBV6-4	TRBD1	TRBJ1-2	NA	CASTTDPGTGERDGYTF	TGTGCCAGCACTACCGACCCCGGGACAGGGGAAAGAGATGGCTACACCTTC
TRBV5-6	NA	TRBJ1-1	NA	CASSFGGQMNTEAFF	TGTGCCAGCAGCTTTGGTGGGCAGATGAACACTGAAGCTTTCTTT
TRBV30	NA	TRBJ1-1	NA	CAWNPSLNTEAFF	TGTGCCTGGAATCCCTCCTTGAACACTGAAGCTTTCTTT
TRBV11-2	NA	TRBJ2-7	NA	CASSPEYHYEQYF	TGTGCCAGCAGCCCCGAGTACCACTACGAGCAGTACTTC